This TCR beta chain was recovered during a study of blood T cell repertoires in COVID-19. Across the whole study: Nucleic acid was either cDNA or gDNA, and it came from T cells, B-cell-depleted T cells, or PBMCs.

Libraries were prepared by immunoSEQ multiplex PCR; TCRdb keeps only in-frame clonotypes and omits some of them. The table includes about 230,000 clones, roughly nine tenths detected once. The CDR3 is 16 residues long. Between the trimmed V and J ends, which lost 4 bases and 3 bases, there was a span of 17 bases. The germline gives CDR1 SGHVS, CDR2 FNYEAQ. This clonotype was sampled from a young woman who had recovered from COVID-19. Sample: peripheral blood. This chain connects TRBV7-6 to TRBJ2-3; weak D call: TRBD2 (5 bases). CDR3 sequence reads: CASSSGRGYGTDTQYF. CDR3 DNA: TGTGCCAGCAGCTCCGGGCGAGGGTACGGGACAGATACGCAGTATTTT. The full variable domain, its missing parts supplied by reference TRBV7-6 and TRBJ2-3, is GAGVSQSPRYKVTKRGQDVALRCDPISGHVSLYWYRQALGQGPEFLTYFNYEAQQDKSGLPNDRFSAERPEGSISTLTIQRTEQRDSAMYRCASSSGRGYGTDTQYFGPGTRLTVL.